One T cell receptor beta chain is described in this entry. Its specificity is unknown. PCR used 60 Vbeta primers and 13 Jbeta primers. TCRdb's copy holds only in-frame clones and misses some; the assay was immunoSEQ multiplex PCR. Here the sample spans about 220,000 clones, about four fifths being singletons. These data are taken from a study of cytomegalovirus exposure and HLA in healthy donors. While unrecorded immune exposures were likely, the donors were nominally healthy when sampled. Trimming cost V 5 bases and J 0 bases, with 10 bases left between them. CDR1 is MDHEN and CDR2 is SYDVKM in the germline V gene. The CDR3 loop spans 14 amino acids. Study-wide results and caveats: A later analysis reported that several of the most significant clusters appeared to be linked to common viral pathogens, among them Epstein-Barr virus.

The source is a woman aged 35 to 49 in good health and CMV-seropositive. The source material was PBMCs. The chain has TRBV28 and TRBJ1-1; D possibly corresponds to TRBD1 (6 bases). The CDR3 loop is CASSRQGMNTEAFF. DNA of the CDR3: TGTGCCAGCAGTAGGCAGGGGATGAACACTGAAGCTTTCTTT.